Shown below are 3 T cell receptor beta chains from a single sample sequenced in a study of blood T cell repertoires in COVID-19. TCRdb's copy holds only in-frame clones and misses some; the assay was immunoSEQ multiplex PCR. The top ten clones hold 1% of a sample with 310,000 or so clones, roughly 84% of them seen once. The sequenced material came from peripheral blood. Every receptor here comes from a man in his fifties with active or convalescent COVID-19.

The V and J genes are TRBV5-1 and TRBJ1-2; TRBD1 agrees at 8 bases. Trimming removed 0 bases from V and 8 bases from J; junction bases left unmatched: 6. The V gene's germline CDR1 is SGHRS and CDR2 YFSETQ. This CDR3 comprises 14 residues. CDR3 loop: CASSLARTGLGYTF. The CDR3 DNA sequence: TGCGCCAGCAGCTTGGCCCGGACAGGGCTCGGCTACACCTTC. Together with reference TRBV5-1 and TRBJ1-2, the CDR3 gives the full variable domain: KAGVTQTPRYLIKTRGQQVTLSCSPISGHRSVSWYQQTPGQGLQFLFEYFSETQRNKGNFPGRFSGRQFSNSRSEMNVSTLELGDSALYLCASSLARTGLGYTFGSGTRLTVV.

V usage is TRBV6-2 or TRBV6-3 and J usage is TRBJ2-1, with D possibly matching TRBD2 (7 bases). Germline loops: CDR1 MNHEY, CDR2 SVGEGT. CDR3 length equals 17 residues. Trimming removed 0 bases from V and 4 bases from J, with 16 bases in between. CDR3 amino acids: CASSYSPGGGVYNEQFF. The CDR3 nucleotides read TGTGCCAGCAGTTACTCACCCGGAGGGGGGGTATACAATGAGCAGTTCTTC.

V gene TRBV27 combines with J gene TRBJ1-6; 7 bases line up with TRBD1. V was pared by 5 bases and J by 7 bases, with 8 bases of the junction left unmatched. The CDR3 length is 15 residues. The germline V gene encodes CDR1 MNHEY and CDR2 SMNVEV (reference sequence). CDR3 residues: CASSPWTGTNSPLHF. In DNA form, the CDR3 reads TGTGCCAGCAGTCCCTGGACAGGAACAAATTCACCCCTCCACTTT.